This TCR beta chain was retrieved from a study of radiotherapy plus CTLA-4 blockade in lung cancer (dated by TCRdb to the late 2010s). Concerning the study at large: Objective responses were observed in approximately 17% of enrolled patients, and disease control was achieved in about 32%.

Study-level results and caveats: After treatment with radiotherapy and ipilimumab, TCR clones that came from tumors expanded in the peripheral blood. Early dynamic changes in blood T cell clones, together with increased serum interferon-beta after radiation, were reported as the strongest predictors of response.

Turning to this clone: This clone's antigen is unknown. No much larger clone exists at a distance of one base, and base qualities are not known.

Trimming leaves V shorter by 3 bases and J shorter by 1 base, with the junction holding 4 bases beyond the gene matches. Per the germline V gene, SGHDN is the CDR1 and FVKESK is the CDR2. From the cysteine through the phenylalanine, the CDR3 covers 16 amino acids. The DNA shown is the 48-base CDR3, in frame from base 1. Receptor libraries were prepared by the immunoSEQ multiplex PCR assay. This immuneACCESS table, as held by TCRdb, lists in-frame sequences with V and J called but not all clones. Of the missing ones, under half trace to an unresolved V gene in checked studies; the others have no known cause. Within this sample are 53,000 or so clones, with 60% to 80% of them counted one time only. The top ten clonotypes cover 8.5% to 14% of the sample. Focal radiation therapy combined with CTLA-4 blockade (ipilimumab) was tested in patients with chemo-refractory metastatic non-small-cell lung cancer.

The chain links TRBV14 with TRBJ2-2; the junction holds 8 bases that match TRBD1. The clonotype comes from a human donor with non-small cell lung cancer who had stable disease on radiotherapy plus ipilimumab. The specimen comprised peripheral blood, sampled from a patient treated with radiotherapy plus ipilimumab. Read as DNA, the sequence is TGTGCCAGCAGCCAGAGGACAGGGATGAACACCGGGGAGCTGTTTTTT. The encoded protein is CASSQRTGMNTGELFF.